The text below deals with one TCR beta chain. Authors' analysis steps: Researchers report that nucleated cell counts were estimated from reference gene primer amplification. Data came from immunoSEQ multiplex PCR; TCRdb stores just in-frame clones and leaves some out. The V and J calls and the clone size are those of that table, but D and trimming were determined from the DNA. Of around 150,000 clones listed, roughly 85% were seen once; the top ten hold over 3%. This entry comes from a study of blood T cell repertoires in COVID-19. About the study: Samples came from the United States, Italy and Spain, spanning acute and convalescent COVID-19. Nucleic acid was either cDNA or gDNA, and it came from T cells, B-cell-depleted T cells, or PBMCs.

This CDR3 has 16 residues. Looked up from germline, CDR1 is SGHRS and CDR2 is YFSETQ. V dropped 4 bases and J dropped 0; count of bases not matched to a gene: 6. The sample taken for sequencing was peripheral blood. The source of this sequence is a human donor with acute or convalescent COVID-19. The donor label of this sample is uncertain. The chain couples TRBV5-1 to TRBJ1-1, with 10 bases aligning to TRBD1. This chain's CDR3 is CASSPQTGGLNTEAFF. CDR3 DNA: TGCGCCAGCAGCCCCCAGACAGGGGGCTTGAACACTGAAGCTTTCTTT. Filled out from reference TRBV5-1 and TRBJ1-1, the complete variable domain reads KAGVTQTPRYLIKTRGQQVTLSCSPISGHRSVSWYQQTPGQGLQFLFEYFSETQRNKGNFPGRFSGRQFSNSRSEMNVSTLELGDSALYLCASSPQTGGLNTEAFFGQGTRLTVV.